A single sample is the source of the 28 T cell receptor beta chains below, sequenced in a study of T-cell reconstitution after alpha-beta-depleted transplantation in children. A TCRbeta library incorporating unique molecular identifiers was prepared. TCRdb reprocessed the PCR reads via MiXCR and lists one record per CDR3 protein. The sample includes about a million distinct CDR3 sequences, about 30% of them seen just once. Material: PBMCs, mostly from graft donor cells, obtained 360 days after TCRalphabeta/CD19-depleted stem cell transplant. The receptors here all came from a boy under two years old who had a stem cell transplant for SCID, so the T cells may come from the graft donor.

This clonotype was counted a few times. The chain has TRBV5-1 and TRBJ1-3; unclear D gene. V lost 2 bases and J 0 bases, leaving 9 bases between the germline ends. The CDR3 totals 15 residues. Germline V gene lookup returns CDR1 SGHRS and CDR2 YFSETQ. The CDR3 bases are TGCGCCAGCAGCTTTGACGGAAGCTCTGGAAACACCATATATTTT. This gives the protein CASSFDGSSGNTIYF.

V usage is TRBV6-5 and J usage is TRBJ1-1; D call uncertain. The CDR3 loop spans 14 amino acids. Germline values: CDR1 MNHEY, CDR2 SVGAGI. The ends were cut back, 2 bases at V and 3 bases at J, with 10 bases in the middle. The CDR3 region has the DNA TGTGCCAGCAGTTACGACGAGATTGACACTGAAGCTTTCTTT. This encodes CASSYDEIDTEAFF.

This clonotype was detected many times. CDR3: CAISAGARGAVATQYF. In DNA form, the CDR3 reads TGTGCCATCAGTGCGGGTGCTAGAGGGGCTGTTGCTACCCAGTACTTC. The chain couples TRBV10-3 to TRBJ2-5; D may correspond to TRBD1 or TRBD2 (5 bases each). Per the germline V gene, CDR1 is ENHRY and CDR2 is SYGVKD. With 4 bases removed from V and 8 bases from J, the gap between germline ends came to 23 bases. The CDR3 runs 16 residues.

The chain joins TRBV6-1 to TRBJ2-1, with 7 bases lining up with TRBD2. J gave up 0 bases and V 6 bases, and 11 bases lay outside the gene matches. CDR1 and CDR2 (germline): MNHNS, SASEGT. CDR3 length: 17 residues. The chain's CDR3 is CASSPTLGGSSYNEQFF. The CDR3 nucleotides read TGTGCCAGCAGCCCCACCCTCGGGGGGAGCTCCTACAATGAGCAGTTCTTC.

This clonotype was recorded a few times. The chain couples TRBV2 to TRBJ2-1; 10 nucleotides align to TRBD1. Per the germline V gene, CDR1 is SNHLY and CDR2 is FYNNEI. The CDR3 spans 14 residues. The trim removed 7 bases at V and 9 bases at J, leaving 9 bases unmatched. This CDR3 reads CASKGTGELSEQFF. Here the CDR3 DNA reads TGTGCCAGCAAAGGGACAGGGGAGCTCAGTGAGCAGTTCTTC.

The chain is built from TRBV5-1 and TRBJ2-1; TRBD2 matches at 8 bases. With V trimmed by 3 bases and J by 1 base, 15 bases remained unmatched. CDR1 is SGHRS, CDR2 YFSETQ, per germline. This CDR3 comprises 19 residues. CDR3 in amino acids: CASSSKGSGGGRSYNEQFF. The CDR3, as DNA: TGCGCCAGCAGCTCAAAGGGGAGCGGGGGCGGCAGGTCCTACAATGAGCAGTTCTTC.

This clonotype has just a few counts. V gene TRBV20-1 combines with J gene TRBJ2-1, with a weak D call TRBD2 (5 bases). This CDR3 is 16 amino acids long. Trimming took 6 bases from V and 0 from J, leaving 18 bases between them. CDR1 and CDR2 from the germline V gene are DFQATT and SNEGSKA (reference sequence). The CDR3 is CSAECRAALSYNEQFF. DNA for the CDR3: TGCAGTGCAGAATGCAGAGCGGCACTCTCCTACAATGAGCAGTTCTTC.

This clonotype was seen only a few times. The CDR3 region is CASSIDFTEAFF. DNA for the CDR3: TGTGCCAGTAGTATAGACTTCACTGAAGCTTTCTTT. J is TRBJ1-1 and V is TRBV19; D not certain. Looked up from germline, CDR1 is LNHDA and CDR2 is SQIVND (reference sequence). The V end lost 0 bases, the J end lost 4 bases, and 3 bases lay between the germline ends. CDR3 length: 12 amino acids.

A few counts support this clonotype. The chain links TRBV12-3 or TRBV12-4 to TRBJ1-6, with no clear D. V dropped 7 bases and J dropped 10 bases, with 14 bases sitting between them. The CDR3 sequence is 13 residues long. CDR3 sequence reads: CASNLALGSPLHF. The CDR3 nucleotides read TGTGCCAGCAACCTCGCCCTCGGGTCACCCCTCCACTTT.

The chain combines TRBV20-1 with TRBJ1-2; TRBD1 is a possible D gene (6 bases). Germline V lookup: CDR1 DFQATT, CDR2 SNEGSKA (reference sequence). The CDR3 contains 13 residues. V dropped 7 bases and J dropped 3 bases, with 15 bases sitting between them. The CDR3 sequence: CSVSRGAHYGYTF. In nucleotides, the CDR3 is TGCAGTGTTTCGCGGGGGGCGCACTATGGCTACACCTTC.

This chain uses TRBV7-9 with TRBJ1-6; the D is unclear. With 5 bases removed from V and 8 bases from J, the gap between germline ends came to 16 bases. This CDR3 is built from 15 residues. CDR1 SEHNR and CDR2 FQNEAQ come from the germline V gene (reference sequence). In DNA form, the CDR3 reads TGTGCCAGCAGCACCGGACGGAGCTCTTATTCACCCCTCCACTTT. Translation gives CASSTGRSSYSPLHF.

This chain uses TRBV15 with TRBJ2-1; no clear D gene. V shed 0 bases and J shed 7 bases, with 7 bases lying between them. Per germline, CDR1 LNHNV and CDR2 YYDKDF (reference sequence). The CDR3 runs to 13 residues. CDR3 residues: CATSRDGWNEQFF. Written as DNA, the CDR3 is TGTGCCACCAGCAGAGACGGCTGGAATGAGCAGTTCTTC.

This clonotype was observed a single time. The chain links TRBV12-3 or TRBV12-4 to TRBJ1-1; D is uncertain. This CDR3 region has 15 residues. Trimming pared 6 bases from V and 1 base from J, leaving 15 bases between. CDR3 bases: TGTGCCAGCAGCTCATCCAACATCGGGAACACTGAAGCTTTCTTT. Amino acid sequence: CASSSSNIGNTEAFF.

V gene TRBV5-1 combines with J gene TRBJ2-3; D is uncertain. V shed 3 bases and J shed 4 bases, with 18 bases lying between them. The germline V gene encodes CDR1 SGHRS and CDR2 YFSETQ. The CDR3 contains 16 residues. CDR3 in amino acids: CASSWVSLRHPDTQYF. The CDR3 DNA is TGCGCCAGCAGCTGGGTATCACTCCGGCATCCAGATACGCAGTATTTT.

This clonotype occurred a few times. V usage is TRBV3-1 and J usage is TRBJ2-1, with TRBD2 matching over 13 bases. Per germline, CDR1 LGHDT and CDR2 YNNKEL (reference sequence). The trim removed 4 bases at V and 6 bases at J, leaving 6 bases unmatched. The CDR3 contains 16 residues. The CDR3 bases are TGTGCCAGCAGCCCCGGGACTAGCGGGGAGAGCAATGAGCAGTTCTTC. Encoded protein: CASSPGTSGESNEQFF.

This clonotype turned up a few times. In DNA form, the CDR3 reads TGTGCCAGCAGCACCTCCGGGACAGGGGGCCAGCCCCAGCATTTT. Protein sequence: CASSTSGTGGQPQHF. V and J are TRBV5-5 and TRBJ1-5; 12 nucleotides agree with TRBD1. The V gene end was trimmed by 4 bases and the J gene end by 7 bases; junction bases not matched to a gene: 6. The CDR3 is 15 residues long. Germline V lookup: CDR1 SGHKS, CDR2 YYEKEE (reference sequence).

This clonotype was counted between two and nine times. This sequence joins TRBV3-1 and TRBJ2-3; 9 bases are shared with TRBD2. Per the germline V gene, CDR1 is LGHDT and CDR2 is YNNKEL (reference sequence). The CDR3 length is 17 residues. The V gene end was trimmed by 0 bases and the J gene end by 3 bases; junction bases not matched to a gene: 7. The CDR3 sequence is CASSQEGAGGGTDTQYF. In DNA form, the CDR3 reads TGTGCCAGCAGCCAAGAGGGAGCGGGGGGAGGGACAGATACGCAGTATTTT.

This clonotype was found a few times. The V and J genes are TRBV11-2 and TRBJ2-1; D is unclear. The CDR3 sequence is 13 residues long. Per germline, CDR1 SGHAT and CDR2 FQNNGV. V lost 4 bases, J lost 8 bases, and 12 bases lay in between. The CDR3: CASSYTTQDEQFF. The CDR3 DNA is TGTGCCAGCAGCTATACCACCCAGGATGAGCAGTTCTTC.

In this sample, this clonotype turned up a few times. Written as DNA, the CDR3 is TGTGCCAGCAGCGTACTGCAGGGTAGGGGAATGAACACTGAAGCTTTCTTT. Translating gives CASSVLQGRGMNTEAFF. The gene calls are TRBV5-6 and TRBJ1-1; tentatively, D is TRBD1 (5 bases). Germline V gene lookup returns CDR1 SGHDT and CDR2 YYEEEE. The V end was cut by 4 bases, the J end by 0 bases, with 19 bases between. CDR3 length: 17 residues.

CDR3 sequence: CASSQVGGDLYGYTF. The CDR3, as DNA: TGTGCCAGCAGCCAAGTGGGGGGCGATCTATATGGCTACACCTTC. The J gene is TRBJ1-2, the V gene TRBV3-1, with D perhaps TRBD1 (6 bases). The CDR3 is 15 amino acids. The V gene lost 1 base and the J gene lost 5 bases, with 14 bases spanning the gap. Germline loops: CDR1 LGHDT, CDR2 YNNKEL (reference sequence).

The chain recombines TRBV7-9 with TRBJ2-7; D is possibly TRBD2 (6 bases). The CDR3 runs to 14 residues. The germline V gene has CDR1 SEHNR and CDR2 FQNEAQ (reference sequence). Trimming stripped 1 base from V and 5 bases from J, with 12 bases between. This CDR3 is CASSLVTPGDEQYF. The DNA of the CDR3 is TGTGCCAGCAGCTTAGTAACCCCGGGGGACGAGCAGTACTTC.

This clonotype was seen a handful of times. V is TRBV20-1 and J is TRBJ1-1; D call uncertain. Trimming removed 0 bases from V and 11 bases from J, with 19 bases in between. Germline V lookup: CDR1 DFQATT, CDR2 SNEGSKA (reference sequence). The CDR3 has 14 residues. The CDR3 nucleotides read TGCAGTGCTAGAGATCCTATGTTGACTCGAGGGGCTTTCTTT. It translates to CSARDPMLTRGAFF.

Only a few counts were recorded for this clonotype. The chain recombines TRBV27 with TRBJ2-7; D is possibly TRBD1 (5 bases). The germline V gene has CDR1 MNHEY and CDR2 SMNVEV (reference sequence). The CDR3 covers 13 residues. With 5 bases removed from V and 5 bases from J, the gap between germline ends came to 13 bases. The CDR3 DNA is TGTGCCAGCAGTCTCAGGGTTCCCCACGAGCAGTACTTC. Translated: CASSLRVPHEQYF.

The V call is TRBV5-1, the J call TRBJ2-1, with TRBD1 as a possible D gene (5 bases). This CDR3 is built from 16 residues. Germline CDR1 reads SGHRS; CDR2 reads YFSETQ. V lost 0 bases and J lost 4, with 14 bases in between. This CDR3 is CASSLAAGMGYNEQFF. In DNA form, the CDR3 reads TGCGCCAGCAGCTTGGCCGCAGGGATGGGTTACAATGAGCAGTTCTTC.

The rearrangement uses TRBV12-3 or TRBV12-4 and TRBJ1-3; D is unclear. The CDR3 runs to 14 residues. V lost 4 bases to trimming and J lost 2 bases, with 9 bases between them. The CDR3 region is CASSYRSTGNTIYF. In DNA, the CDR3 is TGTGCCAGCAGTTATAGGAGTACTGGAAACACCATATATTTT.

This clonotype has more than one count but fewer than ten. The J gene is TRBJ2-3, the V gene TRBV29-1, with TRBD2 as a possible D gene (5 bases). Per the germline V gene, CDR1 is SQVTM and CDR2 is ANQGSEA. The CDR3 consists of 13 residues. With 4 bases removed from V and 2 bases from J, the gap between germline ends came to 10 bases. CDR3 nucleotide sequence: TGCAGCGTTGGCGGGCGGCACACAGATACGCAGTATTTT. It is translated as CSVGGRHTDTQYF.

The J gene is TRBJ2-1, the V gene TRBV4-2; D is ambiguous. V was pared by 1 base and J by 0 bases, with 13 bases between. Germline values: CDR1 LGHNA, CDR2 YNFKEQ. CDR3 size: 17 residues. The CDR3 sequence is CASSQGRQISSYNEQFF. CDR3 coding DNA: TGTGCCAGCAGCCAAGGCCGCCAAATCAGCTCCTACAATGAGCAGTTCTTC.

This clonotype turned up a few times. The chain has TRBV27 and TRBJ2-1, with 7 positions matching TRBD1. Germline CDR1 reads MNHEY; CDR2 reads SMNVEV (reference sequence). The CDR3 covers 18 residues. Trimming at V came to 2 bases and at J to 4 bases, leaving 14 bases not matched to a gene. For the CDR3, the DNA is TGTGCCAGCAGTTTAAGGGACAGTCTAATTGTGGGGTACAATGAGCAGTTCTTC. Translating gives CASSLRDSLIVGYNEQFF.